What follows are 29 T cell receptor beta chains derived from one specimen sequenced in a study of blood T cell repertoires in COVID-19. Profiling relied on immunoSEQ multiplex PCR, and the TCRdb table lists in-frame clones only, not all of them. In the table there are some 120,000 clones, 75% to 85% of which are singletons. The specimen was peripheral blood. All receptors come from a man between 65 and 85 years old with acute or convalescent COVID-19.

This chain joins TRBV7-9 and TRBJ1-2; D gene ambiguous. CDR3 length: 14 amino acids. Trimming left V 9 bases short and J 0 bases short, with 14 bases between. The V gene's germline CDR1 is SEHNR and CDR2 FQNEAQ (reference sequence). CDR3 DNA sequence: TGTGCCAGTTACCAAGGCGGCGCTAACTATGGCTACACCTTC. It codes for CASYQGGANYGYTF.

The rearrangement joins TRBV7-6 to TRBJ1-5; 8 bases map to TRBD1. Looked up from germline, CDR1 is SGHVS and CDR2 is FNYEAQ. CDR3 length: 15 amino acids. V lost 5 bases, J lost 5 bases, and 8 bases stayed unmatched. CDR3 bases: TGTGCCAGCAGCCTTGGGGGGACAGGATATCAGCCCCAGCATTTT. It yields the protein CASSLGGTGYQPQHF.

J is TRBJ2-7 and V is TRBV7-9; TRBD1 agrees at 7 bases. There are 16 residues in the CDR3. The trim removed 1 base at V and 3 bases at J, leaving 9 bases unmatched. Germline loops: CDR1 SEHNR, CDR2 FQNEAQ (reference sequence). CDR3 sequence reads: CASSLGRTGDRYEQYF. The CDR3 nucleotides are TGTGCCAGCAGCTTAGGACGTACAGGGGACCGCTACGAGCAGTACTTC.

J is TRBJ1-1 and V is TRBV5-1; 8 nucleotides match TRBD1. CDR1 is SGHRS, CDR2 YFSETQ, per germline. V dropped 0 bases and J dropped 1; count of bases not matched to a gene: 5. CDR3 length: 16 amino acids. The chain's CDR3 is CASSLAGQAGNTEAFF. The CDR3 DNA reads TGCGCCAGCAGCTTGGCGGGACAGGCGGGGAACACTGAAGCTTTCTTT.

This clone was seen only once. CDR3 residues: CASSRPSGGVHEQYF. The CDR3 DNA is TGTGCCAGCAGCAGACCTAGCGGGGGGGTCCACGAGCAGTACTTC. The chain has TRBV5-6 and TRBJ2-7; 12 nucleotides agree with TRBD2. The CDR3 is made up of 15 amino acids. The V segment lost 4 bases and the J segment 5 bases; nucleotides outside the gene matches: 7. Germline-derived CDR1 and CDR2 are SGHDT and YYEEEE.

This clone was counted once. The rearrangement joins TRBV18 to TRBJ2-4; weak D call: TRBD2 (7 bases). The V gene's germline CDR1 is KGHSH and CDR2 LQKENI. Trimming left V 2 bases short and J 1 base short, with 9 bases between. This CDR3 has 15 residues. The CDR3 sequence: CASSPEGGAKNIQYF. The CDR3 nucleotides read TGTGCCAGCTCACCAGAGGGGGGGGCCAAAAACATTCAGTACTTC.

The chain joins TRBV28 to TRBJ1-4; possibly TRBD1 for D (5 bases). The CDR3 length is 13 residues. Germline CDR1 and CDR2: MDHEN and SYDVKM. V shed 7 bases and J shed 3 bases, with 9 bases lying between them. CDR3 DNA sequence: TGTGCCAGCAAGCAGGGTTCTAATGAAAAACTGTTTTTT. This sequence encodes CASKQGSNEKLFF. Filled out from reference TRBV28 and TRBJ1-4, the complete variable domain reads DVKVTQSSRYLVKRTGEKVFLECVQDMDHENMFWYRQDPGLGLRLIYFSYDVKMKEKGDIPEGYSVSREKKERFSLILESASTNQTSMYLCASKQGSNEKLFFGSGTQLSVL.

The V call is TRBV18, the J call TRBJ1-5; D may be TRBD1 (6 bases). Trimming stripped 4 bases from V and 2 bases from J, with 12 bases between. This CDR3 region has 15 residues. The germline V gene encodes CDR1 KGHSH and CDR2 LQKENI. The CDR3 reads CASSLRTDRNQPQHF. CDR3 in DNA: TGTGCCAGCTCACTACGGACAGACCGCAATCAGCCCCAGCATTTT.

A few counts support this clone. The rearrangement joins TRBV11-2 to TRBJ2-3, with D perhaps matching TRBD1 (6 bases). The germline CDR1 and CDR2 sequences are SGHAT and FQNNGV. Trimming left V 3 bases short and J 3 bases short, with 16 bases between. CDR3 size: 16 residues. The CDR3 region has the DNA TGTGCCAGCAGCTTGTTCCGATTCCAGGGGACAGATACGCAGTATTTT. Translated: CASSLFRFQGTDTQYF.

The chain carries TRBV9 and TRBJ1-1, with D perhaps matching TRBD1 (5 bases). The V gene lost 0 bases and the J gene lost 1 base, with 16 bases spanning the gap. Per germline, CDR1 SGDLS and CDR2 YYNGEE. The CDR3 loop spans 17 amino acids. DNA of the CDR3: TGTGCCAGCAGCGTAGCTCTGTCGGGGGTGGGGAACACTGAAGCTTTCTTT. Amino acids: CASSVALSGVGNTEAFF.

The chain links TRBV9 to TRBJ1-2; D might be TRBD1 (6 bases). The germline V gene encodes CDR1 SGDLS and CDR2 YYNGEE. The CDR3 loop spans 13 amino acids. V was trimmed by 0 bases and J by 3 bases, leaving 6 bases between them. The chain's CDR3 is CASSVEGDYGYTF. The CDR3 region has the DNA TGTGCCAGCAGCGTAGAGGGGGACTATGGCTACACCTTC.

The CDR3 DNA is TGTGCCAGCAGCCCCCAATTGACAGGGGAAGGGGGCTACACCTTC. As protein: CASSPQLTGEGGYTF. This chain connects TRBV7-6 to TRBJ1-2; 8 bases are shared with TRBD1. CDR3 length: 15 amino acids. Germline V lookup: CDR1 SGHVS, CDR2 FNYEAQ. V lost 5 bases, J lost 8 bases, and 13 bases stayed unmatched.

The V gene is TRBV7-3, the J gene TRBJ2-5; D possibly corresponds to TRBD1 (6 bases). The ends were cut back, 6 bases at V and 3 bases at J, with 17 bases in the middle. The CDR3 has 15 residues. The germline CDR1 and CDR2 sequences are SGHTA and FQGTGA. The CDR3 loop is CASRHVPQGEETQYF. The CDR3 DNA reads TGTGCCAGCAGGCATGTGCCACAGGGAGAAGAGACCCAGTACTTC.

The rearrangement links TRBV3-1 (or the pseudogene TRBV3-2) to TRBJ1-1; D is unclear. V shed 7 bases and J shed 1 base, with 13 bases lying between them. Germline V lookup: CDR1 LGHDT, CDR2 YNNKEL (reference sequence). The CDR3 totals 14 residues. In DNA form, the CDR3 reads TGTGCCAGCACCCGGGATCTGGGGAACACTGAAGCTTTCTTT. This codes for CASTRDLGNTEAFF.

J is TRBJ1-5 and V is TRBV19; no clear D. The length of the CDR3 is 15 residues. With 5 bases removed from V and 2 bases from J, the gap between germline ends came to 13 bases. Germline V gene data show CDR1 as LNHDA and CDR2 as SQIVND (reference sequence). CDR3 sequence: CASSVLPAGNQPQHF. The CDR3 DNA reads as TGTGCCAGTAGTGTCCTTCCGGCGGGCAATCAGCCCCAGCATTTT.

A few counts support this clone. V is TRBV11-2 and J is TRBJ1-2; TRBD1 aligns across 7 bases. The CDR3 length is 13 residues. V lost 1 base, J lost 11 bases, and 7 bases stayed unmatched. Germline CDR1 is SGHAT and CDR2 is FQNNGV. Written as DNA, the CDR3 is TGTGCCAGCAGCTTAGGGCCGGGACAGAATTACACCTTC. Protein product: CASSLGPGQNYTF.

The chain employs TRBV29-1 and TRBJ2-1, with a possible D match to TRBD1 (6 bases). CDR1 is SQVTM and CDR2 is ANQGSEA in the germline V gene. The CDR3 runs 13 residues. The ends were cut back, 6 bases at V and 7 bases at J, with 16 bases in the middle. CDR3 DNA sequence: TGCAGCGTCTCTACCGGGACACGGAATGAGCAGTTCTTC. Protein product: CSVSTGTRNEQFF.

V and J are TRBV3-1 (or the pseudogene TRBV3-2) and TRBJ2-6, with D uncertain. The germline V gene has CDR1 LGHDT and CDR2 YNNKEL (reference sequence). The CDR3 is 15 amino acids. V was pared by 0 bases and J by 3 bases, with 6 bases between. CDR3: CASSQESLGANVLTF. The CDR3, as DNA: TGTGCCAGCAGCCAAGAAAGCCTTGGGGCCAACGTCCTGACTTTC.

V usage is TRBV3-1 (or the pseudogene TRBV3-2) and J usage is TRBJ2-7; 7 bases align to TRBD2. V was pared by 2 bases and J by 1 base, with 2 bases of the junction left unmatched. The CDR3 contains 14 residues. Germline CDR1 and CDR2: LGHDT and YNNKEL (reference sequence). CDR3 bases: TGTGCCAGCAGCCAACAAGCGGGGTCCTACGAGCAGTACTTC. Amino acid sequence: CASSQQAGSYEQYF.

This clone was seen a handful of times. V usage is TRBV6-5 and J usage is TRBJ1-5; 9 bases map to TRBD1. The V gene end was trimmed by 6 bases and the J gene end by 7 bases; junction bases not matched to a gene: 10. The CDR3 has 15 residues. The germline gives CDR1 MNHEY, CDR2 SVGAGI. Written as DNA, the CDR3 is TGTGCCAGCAGCCGCGGGACAGGGATGGGGCAGCCCCAGCATTTT. It specifies CASSRGTGMGQPQHF.

The chain couples TRBV5-1 to TRBJ1-2; tentative D call: TRBD1 (6 bases). V shed 4 bases and J shed 3 bases, with 10 bases lying between them. The length of the CDR3 is 13 residues. The germline V gene encodes CDR1 SGHRS and CDR2 YFSETQ. CDR3 region: CASSREGDYGYTF. In DNA, the CDR3 is TGCGCCAGCAGCAGGGAGGGGGACTATGGCTACACCTTC.

This chain uses TRBV16 with TRBJ2-7, with D perhaps matching TRBD2 (5 bases). This CDR3 region has 12 residues. The V gene's germline CDR1 is KGHSY and CDR2 FQNENV. V lost 5 bases to trimming and J lost 6 bases, with 11 bases between them. The CDR3 reads CASSKREGEQYF. The CDR3 nucleotides are TGTGCCAGCAGCAAGAGGGAAGGCGAGCAGTACTTC. Supplemented by reference TRBV16 and TRBJ2-7, the full variable domain reads GEEVAQTPKHLVRGEGQKAKLYCAPIKGHSYVFWYQQVLKNEFKFLISFQNENVFDETGMPKERFSAKCLPNSPCSLEIQATKLEDSAVYFCASSKREGEQYFGPGTRLTVT.

Of note for this clone: This sample also contains other DNA sequences that code for the same CDR3. The chain couples TRBV10-3 to TRBJ1-5, with D unclear. This CDR3 region has 13 residues. CDR1 ENHRY and CDR2 SYGVKD come from the germline V gene. Trimming shortened V by 0 bases and J by 7 bases, and 7 bases separated the two germline ends. The CDR3 region has the DNA TGTGCCATCAGTGAGTCGTCAGGCCAGCCCCAGCATTTT. It specifies CAISESSGQPQHF.

This chain uses TRBV29-1 with TRBJ2-7, with 8 bases aligning to TRBD1. Germline-derived CDR1 and CDR2 are SQVTM and ANQGSEA. The junction had 2 bases not matched to a gene; V was cut back by 5 bases and J by 2 bases. The CDR3 extends over 12 amino acids. The CDR3 spells CSVSQGAYEQYF. The CDR3, as DNA: TGCAGCGTTTCACAGGGGGCCTACGAGCAGTACTTC.

The chain combines TRBV9 with TRBJ1-5, with D possibly TRBD1 on 5 matching bases. With 0 bases removed from V and 6 bases from J, the gap between germline ends came to 13 bases. Germline values: CDR1 SGDLS, CDR2 YYNGEE. The CDR3 has 15 residues. CDR3 protein: CASSVDGARLQPQHF. The CDR3 nucleotides are TGTGCCAGCAGCGTAGATGGGGCCAGGCTTCAGCCCCAGCATTTT.

In its sample, this clone was seen a few times. This sequence joins TRBV5-1 and TRBJ1-6; 9 nucleotides agree with TRBD1. V gave up 3 bases and J gave up 5 bases; unmatched junction bases: 3. Germline loops: CDR1 SGHRS, CDR2 YFSETQ. CDR3 length: 15 amino acids. CDR3 nucleotide sequence: TGCGCCAGCAGCTGGGACAGGGCGAATAATTCACCCCTCCACTTT. This translates into CASSWDRANNSPLHF.

This clone was counted a few times. The rearrangement uses TRBV5-8 and TRBJ1-6; 9 bases are shared with TRBD1. Per germline, CDR1 SGHTS and CDR2 YDEGEE. The CDR3 spans 16 residues. The trim removed 4 bases at V and 9 bases at J, leaving 11 bases unmatched. The CDR3 sequence: CASSRNWGQGSSPLHF. The DNA for the CDR3 is TGTGCCAGCAGCCGGAACTGGGGACAGGGATCTTCACCCCTCCACTTT.

The V call is TRBV24-1, the J call TRBJ1-5; D unclear. The CDR3 has 10 amino acids. With 9 bases removed from V and 5 bases from J, the gap between germline ends came to 4 bases. The germline V gene encodes CDR1 KGHDR and CDR2 SFDVKD. In DNA form, the CDR3 reads TGTGCCACCTGCGATCAGCCCCAGCATTTT. Translated, it gives CATCDQPQHF.

The chain recombines TRBV2 with TRBJ2-3; weak D call: TRBD1 (5 bases). V was clipped by 7 bases and J by 2 bases, with 13 bases between them. This CDR3 spans 14 amino acids. Germline V gene sequence: CDR1 SNHLY, CDR2 FYNNEI. The CDR3 DNA reads as TGTGCCAGCACAAAGGTAGGGGCCACAGATACGCAGTATTTT. This codes for CASTKVGATDTQYF. Filled out from reference TRBV2 and TRBJ2-3, the complete variable domain reads EPEVTQTPSHQVTQMGQEVILRCVPISNHLYFYWYRQILGQKVEFLVSFYNNEISEKSEIFDDQFSVERPDGSNFTLKIRSTKLEDSAMYFCASTKVGATDTQYFGPGTRLTVL.